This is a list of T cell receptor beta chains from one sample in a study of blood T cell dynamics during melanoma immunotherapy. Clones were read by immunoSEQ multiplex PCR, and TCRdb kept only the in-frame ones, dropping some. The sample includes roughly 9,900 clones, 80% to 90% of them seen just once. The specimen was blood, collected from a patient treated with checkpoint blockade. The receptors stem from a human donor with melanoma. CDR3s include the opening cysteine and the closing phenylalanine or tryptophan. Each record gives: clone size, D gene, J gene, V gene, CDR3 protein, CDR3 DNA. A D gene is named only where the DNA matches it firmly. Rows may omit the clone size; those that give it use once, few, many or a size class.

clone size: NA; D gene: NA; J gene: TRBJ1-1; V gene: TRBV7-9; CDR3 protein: CASSFDRGTEAFF; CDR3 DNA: TGTGCCAGCAGCTTTGACAGAGGGACTGAAGCTTTCTTT
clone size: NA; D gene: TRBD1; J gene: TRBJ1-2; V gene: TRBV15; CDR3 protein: CATSRTGDYGYTF; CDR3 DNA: TGTGCCACCAGCCGGACAGGGGACTATGGCTACACCTTC
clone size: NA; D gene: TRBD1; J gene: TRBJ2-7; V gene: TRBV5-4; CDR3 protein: CASSSGTAPEQYF; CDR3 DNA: TGTGCCAGCAGCTCCGGGACAGCCCCCGAGCAGTACTTC
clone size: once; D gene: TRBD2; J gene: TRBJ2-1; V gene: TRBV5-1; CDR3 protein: CASSLVPGGEQFF; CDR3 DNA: TGCGCCAGCAGCTTGGTTCCGGGGGGTGAGCAGTTCTTC
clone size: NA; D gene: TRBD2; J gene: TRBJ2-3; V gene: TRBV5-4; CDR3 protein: CASSPGLAGVGDTQYF; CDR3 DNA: TGTGCCAGCAGCCCGGGACTAGCGGGAGTCGGAGATACGCAGTATTTT
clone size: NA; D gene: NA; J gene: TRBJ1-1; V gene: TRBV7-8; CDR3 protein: CASSTTRADTEAFF; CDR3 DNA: TGTGCCAGCAGCACAACCAGGGCGGACACTGAAGCTTTCTTT
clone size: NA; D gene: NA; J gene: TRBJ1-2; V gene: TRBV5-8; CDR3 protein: CASAPDQNYGYTF; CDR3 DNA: TGTGCCAGCGCCCCAGATCAAAACTATGGCTACACCTTC
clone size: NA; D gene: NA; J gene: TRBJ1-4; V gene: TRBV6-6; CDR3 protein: CASSYWAVGEKLFF; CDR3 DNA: TGTGCCAGCAGTTACTGGGCCGTCGGAGAAAAACTGTTTTTT
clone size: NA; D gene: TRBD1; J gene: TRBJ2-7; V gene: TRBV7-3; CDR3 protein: CASSHGQGPYEQYF; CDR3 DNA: TGTGCCAGCAGCCACGGACAGGGACCCTACGAGCAGTACTTC
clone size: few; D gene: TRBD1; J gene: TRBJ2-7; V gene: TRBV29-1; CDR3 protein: CSVLTGTYEQYF; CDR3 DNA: TGCAGCGTTCTGACAGGGACCTACGAGCAGTACTTC
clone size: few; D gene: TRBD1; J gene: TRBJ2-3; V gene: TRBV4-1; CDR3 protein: CASSPDRGVSDTQYF; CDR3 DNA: TGCGCCAGCAGCCCGGACAGGGGGGTTTCAGATACGCAGTATTTT
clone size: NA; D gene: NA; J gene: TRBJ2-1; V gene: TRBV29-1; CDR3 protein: CSVWPNRDFHYYNEQFF; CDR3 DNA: TGCAGCGTTTGGCCTAACCGGGACTTCCACTACTACAATGAGCAGTTCTTC
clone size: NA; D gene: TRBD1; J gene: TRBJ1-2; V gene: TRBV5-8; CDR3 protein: CASSQGGTGLNYGYTF; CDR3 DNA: TGTGCCAGCAGCCAAGGGGGGACAGGGCTCAACTATGGCTACACCTTC
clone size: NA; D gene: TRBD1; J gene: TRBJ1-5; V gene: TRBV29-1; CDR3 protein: CSVEQGPGAPQHF; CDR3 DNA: TGCAGCGTCGAACAGGGGCCGGGGGCGCCCCAGCATTTT
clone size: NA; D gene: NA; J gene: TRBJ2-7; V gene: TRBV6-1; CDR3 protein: CASTMAGAYEQYF; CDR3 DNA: TGTGCCAGCACCATGGCGGGGGCGTACGAGCAGTACTTC
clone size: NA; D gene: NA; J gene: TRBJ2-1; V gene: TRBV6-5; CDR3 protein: CASSYSGTQLYNEQFF; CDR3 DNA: TGTGCCAGCAGTTACTCTGGGACCCAATTGTACAATGAGCAGTTCTTC
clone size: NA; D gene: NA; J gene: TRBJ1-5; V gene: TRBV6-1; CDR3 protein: CASSANLQGGYQPQHF; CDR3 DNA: TGTGCCAGCAGTGCTAACCTACAGGGTGGATATCAGCCCCAGCATTTT
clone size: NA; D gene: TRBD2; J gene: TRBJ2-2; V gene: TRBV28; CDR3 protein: CASEWGGRSGELFF; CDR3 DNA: TGTGCCAGCGAATGGGGCGGGAGGTCCGGGGAGCTGTTTTTT
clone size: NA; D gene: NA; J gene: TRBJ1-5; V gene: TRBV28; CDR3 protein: CASSTQTFSGNQPQHF; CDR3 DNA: TGTGCCAGCAGTACCCAGACGTTCTCTGGCAATCAGCCCCAGCATTTT
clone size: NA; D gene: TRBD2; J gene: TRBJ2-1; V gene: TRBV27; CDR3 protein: CASSPSGTAAGGEQFF; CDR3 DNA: TGTGCCAGCAGTCCTAGCGGGACCGCCGCGGGGGGGGAGCAGTTCTTC
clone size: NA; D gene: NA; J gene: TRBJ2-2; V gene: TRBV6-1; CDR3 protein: CASRGWNTGELFF; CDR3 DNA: TGTGCCAGCAGGGGATGGAACACCGGGGAGCTGTTTTTT
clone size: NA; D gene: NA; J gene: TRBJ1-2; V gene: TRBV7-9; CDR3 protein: CASGSSNNYGYTF; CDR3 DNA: TGTGCCAGCGGATCCTCTAATAACTATGGCTACACCTTC